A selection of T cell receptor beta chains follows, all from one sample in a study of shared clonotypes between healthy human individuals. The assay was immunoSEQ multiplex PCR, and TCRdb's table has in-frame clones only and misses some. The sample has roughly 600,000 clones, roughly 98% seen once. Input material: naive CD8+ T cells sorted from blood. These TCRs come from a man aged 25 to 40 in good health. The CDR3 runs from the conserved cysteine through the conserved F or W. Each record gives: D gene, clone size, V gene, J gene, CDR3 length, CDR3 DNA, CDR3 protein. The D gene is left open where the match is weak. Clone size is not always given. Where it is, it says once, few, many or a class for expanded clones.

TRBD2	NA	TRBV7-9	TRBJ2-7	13	TGTGCCAGCAGCGACCCCGGGGGGTACGAGCAGTACTTC	CASSDPGGYEQYF
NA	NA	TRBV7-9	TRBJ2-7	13	TGTGCCAGCAGCTTACCAGGGGACTACGAGCAGTACTTC	CASSLPGDYEQYF
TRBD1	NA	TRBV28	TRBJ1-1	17	TGTGCCAGCAGTTTAGACTTACAGGGGGTACTGAACACTGAAGCTTTCTTT	CASSLDLQGVLNTEAFF
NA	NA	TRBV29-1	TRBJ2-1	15	TGCAGCGTTGAAACCGAGTGGACAGTCTACAATGAGCAGTTCTTC	CSVETEWTVYNEQFF
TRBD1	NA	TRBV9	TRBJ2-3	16	TGTGCCAGCAGCGCAAGGACAGGGTCTAGCACAGATACGCAGTATTTT	CASSARTGSSTDTQYF
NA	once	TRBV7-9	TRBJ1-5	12	TGTGCCAGCAGCAACCACAATCAGCCCCAGCATTTT	CASSNHNQPQHF
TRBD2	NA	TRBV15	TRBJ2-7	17	TGTGCCACCAGCAGAGATCGTCTAGCGGGAGGTTCCTACGAGCAGTACTTC	CATSRDRLAGGSYEQYF
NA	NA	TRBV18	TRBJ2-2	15	TGTGCCAGCTCACCAGGGGCGGGACACACCGGGGAGCTGTTTTTT	CASSPGAGHTGELFF
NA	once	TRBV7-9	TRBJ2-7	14	TGTGCCAGCAGTAACCTGCAGCGGCCCTACGAGCAGTACTTC	CASSNLQRPYEQYF
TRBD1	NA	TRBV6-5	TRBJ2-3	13	TGTGCCAGCCAAGACAGGGGCACAGATACGCAGTATTTT	CASQDRGTDTQYF
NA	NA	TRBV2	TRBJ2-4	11	TGTAGTACCCTCTCCAAAAACATTCAGTACTTC	CSTLSKNIQYF
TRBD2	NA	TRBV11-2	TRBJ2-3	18	TGTGCCAGCAGCTTAAGGATAGCGGGAGTACTATCGGGAGATACGCAGTATTTT	CASSLRIAGVLSGDTQYF
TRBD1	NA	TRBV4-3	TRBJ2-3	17	TGCGCCAGCAGCCAAGCCGACAGGGGGTCTAGCACAGATACGCAGTATTTT	CASSQADRGSSTDTQYF
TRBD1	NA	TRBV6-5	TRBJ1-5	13	TGTGCCAGCAGCCGAACAGGGGGTCAGCCCCAGCATTTT	CASSRTGGQPQHF
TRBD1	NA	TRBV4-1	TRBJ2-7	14	TGCGCCAGCAGCCCCAGACAGGGGACATACGAGCAGTACTTC	CASSPRQGTYEQYF
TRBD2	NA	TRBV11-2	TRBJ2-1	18	TGTGCCAGCAGCTTAGATTGGGGACTAGCGGGGGTAGGGGATGAGCAGTTCTTC	CASSLDWGLAGVGDEQFF
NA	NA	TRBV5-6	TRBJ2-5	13	TGTGCCAGCAGCTTGGGGACTATGGGGACCCAGTACTTC	CASSLGTMGTQYF
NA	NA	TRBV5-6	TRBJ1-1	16	TGTGCCAGCAGCTGGCGGGTTACTGGAAGGGACACTGAAGCTTTCTTT	CASSWRVTGRDTEAFF
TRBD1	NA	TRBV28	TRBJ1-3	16	TGTGCCAGCAGGGAGCGGACAGGCCCCTCTGGAAACACCATATATTTT	CASRERTGPSGNTIYF
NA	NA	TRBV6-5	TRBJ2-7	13	TGTGCCAGCAGTTACTCTTTAGCGCGGGAGCAGTACTTC	CASSYSLAREQYF
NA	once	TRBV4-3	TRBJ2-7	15	TGCGCCAGCAGCCCTTCCCTAGACGAGCTTTACGAGCAGTACTTC	CASSPSLDELYEQYF
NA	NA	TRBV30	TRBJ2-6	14	TGTGCCTGGAGTTCTGGGTCTGGGGCCAACGTCCTGACTTTC	CAWSSGSGANVLTF
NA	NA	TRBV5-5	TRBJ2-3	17	TGTGCCAGCAGCGATAGCCGACTCCGACTTAGCACAGATACGCAGTATTTT	CASSDSRLRLSTDTQYF
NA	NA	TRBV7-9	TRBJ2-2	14	TGTGCCAGCAGCCTTGGAAGTACCACCGGGGAGCTGTTTTTT	CASSLGSTTGELFF
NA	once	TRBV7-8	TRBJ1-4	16	TGTGCCAGCAGCTTACTAGGGGACTGGGGGCTGGAAAAACTGTTTTTT	CASSLLGDWGLEKLFF
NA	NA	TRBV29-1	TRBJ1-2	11	TGCAGCGCCATCCTGGAATATGGCTACACCTTC	CSAILEYGYTF
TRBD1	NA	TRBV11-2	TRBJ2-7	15	TGTGCCAGCAGCTTAGATTGGGACAGCTCCTACGAGCAGTACTTC	CASSLDWDSSYEQYF
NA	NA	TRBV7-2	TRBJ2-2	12	TGTGCCAGCAGCTTAGATGGTGGGGAGCTGTTTTTT	CASSLDGGELFF
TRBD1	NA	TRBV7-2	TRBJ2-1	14	TGTGCCAGCAGCTTCGGGACAGCCTACAATGAGCAGTTCTTC	CASSFGTAYNEQFF
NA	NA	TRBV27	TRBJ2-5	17	TGTGCCAGCAGTTCATACCAAGACGGACTAACCGGCGGGACCCAGTACTTC	CASSSYQDGLTGGTQYF
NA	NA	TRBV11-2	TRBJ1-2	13	TGTGCCAGCAGCTTAGTCCAAAACTATGGCTACACCTTC	CASSLVQNYGYTF
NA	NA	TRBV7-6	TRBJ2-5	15	TGTGCCAGCAGCTTAGAAGCGCCTTACCAAGAGACCCAGTACTTC	CASSLEAPYQETQYF
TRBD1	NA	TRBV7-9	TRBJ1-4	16	TGTGCCAGCAGCCCGCCCAGGGGGCCATTTAATGAAAAACTGTTTTTT	CASSPPRGPFNEKLFF
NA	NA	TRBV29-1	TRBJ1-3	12	TGCAGCGTTGTAGGATCTGGAAACACCATATATTTT	CSVVGSGNTIYF
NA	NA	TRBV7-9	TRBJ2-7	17	TGTGCCAGCAGCTGGTGGGTGTCGGGCACAGTAGAGTACGAGCAGTACTTC	CASSWWVSGTVEYEQYF
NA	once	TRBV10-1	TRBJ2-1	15	TGCGCCAGCAGTGAGATAGGGGGGGAGCACAATGAGCAGTTCTTC	CASSEIGGEHNEQFF
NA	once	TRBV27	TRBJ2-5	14	TGTGCCAGCAGTCTGCTTTTCGGCCAAGAGACCCAGTACTTC	CASSLLFGQETQYF
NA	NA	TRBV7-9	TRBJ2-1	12	TGTGCCAGCAGCCCGAGGGTCGATGAGCAGTTCTTC	CASSPRVDEQFF
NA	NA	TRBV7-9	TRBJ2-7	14	TGTGCCAGCAGCTCAGAAGGGGACTCCTACGAGCAGTACTTC	CASSSEGDSYEQYF
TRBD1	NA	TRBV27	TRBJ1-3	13	TGTGCCAGCAGTACAGGGGGAGGAAACACCATATATTTT	CASSTGGGNTIYF
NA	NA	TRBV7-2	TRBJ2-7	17	TGTGCCAGCAGCTCGCGCTCCACGAGGTATCTCTCCTACGAGCAGTACTTC	CASSSRSTRYLSYEQYF